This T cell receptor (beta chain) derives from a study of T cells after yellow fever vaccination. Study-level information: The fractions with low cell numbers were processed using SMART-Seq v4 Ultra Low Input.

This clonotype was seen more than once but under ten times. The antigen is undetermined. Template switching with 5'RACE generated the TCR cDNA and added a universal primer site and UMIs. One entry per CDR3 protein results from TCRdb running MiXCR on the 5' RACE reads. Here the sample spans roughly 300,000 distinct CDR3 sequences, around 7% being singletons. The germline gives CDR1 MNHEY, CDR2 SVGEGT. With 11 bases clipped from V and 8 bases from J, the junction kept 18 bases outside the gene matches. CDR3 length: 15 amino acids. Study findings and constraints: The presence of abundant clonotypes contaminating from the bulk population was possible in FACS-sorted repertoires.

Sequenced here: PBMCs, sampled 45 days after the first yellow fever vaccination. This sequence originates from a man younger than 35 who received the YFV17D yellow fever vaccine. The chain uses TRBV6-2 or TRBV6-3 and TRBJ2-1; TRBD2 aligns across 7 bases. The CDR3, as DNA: TGTGCCGCGGGGGTTGATGGGGCCAGGAGGGATGAGCAGTTCTTC. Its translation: CAAGVDGARRDEQFF.